Only one count was recorded for the clone carrying this TCR beta chain. This sample is drawn from a study of blood T cell repertoires in COVID-19. The CDR3 runs to 14 residues. Trimming took 5 bases from V and 2 from J; bases not matched to a gene: 3. Germline-derived CDR1 and CDR2 are SGHTA and FQGTGA. The table came from immunoSEQ multiplex PCR; TCRdb's copy has only in-frame clones and leaves some out. This table has about 49,000 clones, over 80% appearing once. Specimen: peripheral blood. The receptor was derived from a human donor in a cohort sampled during active COVID-19. V is TRBV7-3 and J is TRBJ2-3; 8 bases match TRBD2. CDR3 residues: CASSASGPTDTQYF. Written as DNA, the CDR3 is TGTGCCAGCAGCGCTAGCGGGCCCACAGATACGCAGTATTTT.